This TCR beta chain was documented in a study of control samples from healthy donors and cancer patients. Trimming stripped 8 bases from V and 3 bases from J, with 19 bases between. The length of the CDR3 is 16 residues. Germline V lookup: CDR1 MNHEY, CDR2 SMNVEV (reference sequence). Sequencing was performed with immunoSEQ multiplex PCR; in TCRdb, only in-frame clones are kept and a portion is missing. The data show about 110,000 clones, just under 85% seen once. The sequence derives from a man between 18 and 29 years old in good health. The chain is built from TRBV27 and TRBJ2-2; D possibly corresponds to TRBD1 (7 bases). Sequences were obtained from blood. The CDR3 nucleotides are TGTGCCAGCTCCCGGACAGGAAGGGGGGACACCGGGGAGCTGTTTTTT. This sequence encodes CASSRTGRGDTGELFF.